This TCR beta chain comes out of a study of cytomegalovirus exposure and HLA in healthy donors. This CDR3 spans 14 amino acids. With V trimmed by 5 bases and J by 0 bases, 4 bases remained unmatched. In germline, CDR1 is SQVTM, CDR2 ANQGSEA. The data were produced by immunoSEQ multiplex PCR, yet TCRdb's version contains in-frame clones alone and is incomplete. In the table there are 78,000 or so clones, almost 97% of which are singletons. The roughly 120-subject validation cohort, separate from the 666-subject first cohort, included the donors. The clonotype comes from a man between 18 and 29 years old in good health and CMV-seropositive. V usage is TRBV29-1 and J usage is TRBJ1-3; 7 nucleotides agree with TRBD1. The material sequenced was PBMCs. CDR3: CSVLTGLSGNTIYF. The CDR3 nucleotides read TGCAGCGTTCTGACAGGGCTCTCTGGAAACACCATATATTTT.